This T cell receptor (beta chain) was identified in a study of T cell repertoires in cytomegalovirus infection. For the study at large: Based on public TCR beta signatures, there were indications of CMV infection and of a matching HLA type.

This clonotype was detected only a few times. The CDR3 has 14 amino acids. J was trimmed by 6 bases and V by 3 bases; bases with no gene match: 1. Germline CDR1 reads SGDLS; CDR2 reads YYNGEE. One entry per CDR3 protein, called by TCRdb with MiXCR from the reads. Of roughly 500,000 distinct CDR3 sequences detected, 16% appear once; the ten largest clones hold roughly a quarter. This receptor was obtained from a human donor in good health (CMV status not recorded). Some clones in this sample may be carry-over from other donors' samples. The chain combines TRBV9 with TRBJ1-5, with 12 bases identical to TRBD1. Input material: CD8+ T cells from PBMCs. The CDR3 nucleotides are TGTGCCAGCAGCGGGGGACAGGGGGCTCAGCCCCAGCATTTT. Translating gives CASSGGQGAQPQHF.